The source of this T cell receptor (beta chain) is a study of T cells after yellow fever vaccination. The CDR3 spans 11 residues. V was shortened by 6 bases and J by 2 bases, with 4 bases between the two germline ends. Germline V gene lookup returns CDR1 SGHTA and CDR2 FQGNSA. This clonotype was seen at least ten times. TCRdb reprocessed the 5' RACE reads via MiXCR and lists one record per CDR3 protein. The sample has a few hundred thousand distinct CDR3 sequences; roughly a sixth are singletons. The sequencing used PBMCs, collected roughly 5 days after the first yellow fever vaccination. The origin of this receptor is a man aged 18 to 30 who received the YFV17D yellow fever vaccine. V gene TRBV7-2 combines with J gene TRBJ2-5; D gene uncertain. CDR3 protein: CASRGQETQYF. In DNA, the CDR3 is TGTGCCAGCAGGGGGCAAGAGACCCAGTACTTC.